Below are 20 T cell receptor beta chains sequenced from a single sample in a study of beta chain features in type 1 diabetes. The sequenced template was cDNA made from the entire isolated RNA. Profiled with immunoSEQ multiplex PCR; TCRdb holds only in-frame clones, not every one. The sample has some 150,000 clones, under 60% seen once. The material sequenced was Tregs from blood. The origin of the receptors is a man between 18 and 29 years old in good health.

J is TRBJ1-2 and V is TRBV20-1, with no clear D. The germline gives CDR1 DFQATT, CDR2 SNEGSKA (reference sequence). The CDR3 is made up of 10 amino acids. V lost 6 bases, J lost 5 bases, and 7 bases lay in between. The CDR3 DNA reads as TGCAGTGCGCCTCAGTATGGCTACACCTTC. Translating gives CSAPQYGYTF.

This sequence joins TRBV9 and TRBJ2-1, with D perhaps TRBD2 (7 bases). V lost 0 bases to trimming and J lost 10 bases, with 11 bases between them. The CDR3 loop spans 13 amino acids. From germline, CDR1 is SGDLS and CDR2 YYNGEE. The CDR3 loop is CASSVVGGGEQFF. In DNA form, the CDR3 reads TGTGCCAGCAGCGTAGTGGGGGGGGGCGAGCAGTTCTTC.

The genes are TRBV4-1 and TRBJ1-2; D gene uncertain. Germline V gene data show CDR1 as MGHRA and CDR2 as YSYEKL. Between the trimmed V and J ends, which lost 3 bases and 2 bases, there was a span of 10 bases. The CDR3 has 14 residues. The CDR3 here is CASSQGVANYGYTF. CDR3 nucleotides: TGCGCCAGCAGCCAGGGCGTCGCAAACTATGGCTACACCTTC.

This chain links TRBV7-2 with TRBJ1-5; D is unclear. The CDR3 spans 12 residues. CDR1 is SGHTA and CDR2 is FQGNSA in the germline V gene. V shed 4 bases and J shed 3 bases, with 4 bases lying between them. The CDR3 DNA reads TGTGCCAGCAGCTCCTACAATCAGCCCCAGCATTTT. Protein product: CASSSYNQPQHF.

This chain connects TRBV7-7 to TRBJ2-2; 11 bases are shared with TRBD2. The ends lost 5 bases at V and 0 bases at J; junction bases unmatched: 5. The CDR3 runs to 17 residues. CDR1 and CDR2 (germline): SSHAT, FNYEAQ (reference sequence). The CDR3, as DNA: TGTGCCAGCAGCCCCCGACTAGCGGGGACGAACACCGGGGAGCTGTTTTTT. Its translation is CASSPRLAGTNTGELFF.

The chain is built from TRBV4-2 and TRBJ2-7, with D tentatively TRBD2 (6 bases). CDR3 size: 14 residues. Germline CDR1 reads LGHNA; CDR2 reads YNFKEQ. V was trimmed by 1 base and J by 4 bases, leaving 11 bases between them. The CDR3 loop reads CASSQAGGEYEQYF. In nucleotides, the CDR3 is TGTGCCAGCAGCCAAGCAGGCGGGGAGTACGAGCAGTACTTC.

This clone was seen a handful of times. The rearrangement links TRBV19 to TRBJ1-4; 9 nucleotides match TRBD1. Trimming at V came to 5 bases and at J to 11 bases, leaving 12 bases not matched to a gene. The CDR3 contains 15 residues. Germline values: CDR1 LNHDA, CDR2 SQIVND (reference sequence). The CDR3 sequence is CASSGRTGDPWKLFF. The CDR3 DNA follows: TGTGCCAGTAGTGGTCGGACAGGGGACCCTTGGAAACTGTTTTTT.

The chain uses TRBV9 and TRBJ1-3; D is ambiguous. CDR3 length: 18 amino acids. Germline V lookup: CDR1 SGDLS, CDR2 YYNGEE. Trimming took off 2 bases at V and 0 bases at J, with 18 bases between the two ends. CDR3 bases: TGTGCCAGCAGCGTGAGGTCGAATGCTCCGAGCTCTGGAAACACCATATATTTT. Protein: CASSVRSNAPSSGNTIYF.

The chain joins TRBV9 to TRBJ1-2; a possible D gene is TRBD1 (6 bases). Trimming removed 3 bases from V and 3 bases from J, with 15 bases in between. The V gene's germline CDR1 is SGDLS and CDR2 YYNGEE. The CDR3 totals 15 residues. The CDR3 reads CASSAGGGGYYGYTF. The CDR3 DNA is TGTGCCAGCAGCGCCGGAGGGGGAGGGTACTATGGCTACACCTTC.

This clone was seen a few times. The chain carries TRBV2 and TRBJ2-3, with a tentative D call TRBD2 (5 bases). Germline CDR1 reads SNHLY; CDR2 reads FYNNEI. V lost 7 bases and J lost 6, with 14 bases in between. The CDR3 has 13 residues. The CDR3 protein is CASNDGPGDTQYF. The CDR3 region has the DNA TGTGCCAGCAATGACGGGCCGGGGGATACGCAGTATTTT.

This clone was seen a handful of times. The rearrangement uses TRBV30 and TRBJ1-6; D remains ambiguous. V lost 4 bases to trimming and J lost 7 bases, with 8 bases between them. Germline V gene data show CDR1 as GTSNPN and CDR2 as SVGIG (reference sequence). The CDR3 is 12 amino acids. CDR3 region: CAWTRNNSPLHF. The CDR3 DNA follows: TGTGCCTGGACCAGGAACAATTCACCCCTCCACTTT. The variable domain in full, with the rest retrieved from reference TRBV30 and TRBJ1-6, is SQTIHQWPATLVQPVGSPLSLECTVEGTSNPNLYWYRQAAGRGLQLLFYSVGIGQISSEVPQNLSASRPQDRQFILSSKKLLLSDSGFYLCAWTRNNSPLHFGNGTRLTVT.

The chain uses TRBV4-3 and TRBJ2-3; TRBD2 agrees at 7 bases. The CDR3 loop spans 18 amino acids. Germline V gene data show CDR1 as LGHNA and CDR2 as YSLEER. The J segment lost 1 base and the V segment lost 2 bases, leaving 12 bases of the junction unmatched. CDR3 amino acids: CASSQNPPQGRGTDTQYF. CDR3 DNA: TGCGCCAGCAGCCAAAATCCCCCCCAAGGGAGGGGCACAGATACGCAGTATTTT.

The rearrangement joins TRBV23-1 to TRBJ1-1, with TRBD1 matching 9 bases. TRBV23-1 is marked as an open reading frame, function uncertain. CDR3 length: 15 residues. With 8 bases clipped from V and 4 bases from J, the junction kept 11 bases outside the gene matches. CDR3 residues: CASLAPGQGFTEAFF. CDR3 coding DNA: TGCGCCAGCTTAGCACCGGGACAGGGTTTCACTGAAGCTTTCTTT.

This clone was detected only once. CDR3 loop: CASSSDRHTEAFF. Here the CDR3 DNA reads TGTGCCAGCAGCTCCGACAGACACACTGAAGCTTTCTTT. The gene calls are TRBV7-3 and TRBJ1-1, with TRBD1 as a possible D gene (5 bases). Per germline, CDR1 SGHTA and CDR2 FQGTGA. Trimming cost V 4 bases and J 3 bases, with 9 bases left between them. The CDR3 covers 13 residues.

The CDR3 DNA follows: TGTGCCAGTGTCCCTCCAGGGTCCTACGAGCAGTACTTC. Translating gives CASVPPGSYEQYF. The chain carries TRBV6-1 and TRBJ2-7; D is possibly TRBD1 (5 bases). The V gene's germline CDR1 is MNHNS and CDR2 SASEGT. V lost 9 bases, J lost 1 base, and 13 bases lay in between. The CDR3 is 13 amino acids.

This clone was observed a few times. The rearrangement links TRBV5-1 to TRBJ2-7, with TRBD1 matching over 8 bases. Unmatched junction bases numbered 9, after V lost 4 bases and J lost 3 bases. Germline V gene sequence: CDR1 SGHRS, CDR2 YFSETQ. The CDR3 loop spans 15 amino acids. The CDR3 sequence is CASSPYTGGIYEQYF. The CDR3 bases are TGCGCCAGCAGCCCATATACAGGGGGTATCTACGAGCAGTACTTC.

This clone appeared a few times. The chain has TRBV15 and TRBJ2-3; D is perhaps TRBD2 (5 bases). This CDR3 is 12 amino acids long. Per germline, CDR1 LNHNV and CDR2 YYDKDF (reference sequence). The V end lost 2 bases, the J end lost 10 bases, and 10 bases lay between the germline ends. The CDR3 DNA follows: TGTGCCACCAGCAGACAACTCGGGGCGCAGTATTTT. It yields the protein CATSRQLGAQYF.

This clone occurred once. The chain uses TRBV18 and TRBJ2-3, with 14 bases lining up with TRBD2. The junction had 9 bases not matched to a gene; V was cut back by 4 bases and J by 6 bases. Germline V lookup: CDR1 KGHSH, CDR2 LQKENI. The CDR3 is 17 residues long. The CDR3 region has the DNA TGTGCCAGCTCACTCCGGACTAGCGGGGGGACAGTGGATACGCAGTATTTT. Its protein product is CASSLRTSGGTVDTQYF.

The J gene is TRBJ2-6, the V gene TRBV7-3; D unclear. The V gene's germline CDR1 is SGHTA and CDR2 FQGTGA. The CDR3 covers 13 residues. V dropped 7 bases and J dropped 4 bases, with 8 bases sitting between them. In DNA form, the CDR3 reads TGTGCCAGCAAGCCTCCCGGGGCCAACGTCCTGACTTTC. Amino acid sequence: CASKPPGANVLTF.

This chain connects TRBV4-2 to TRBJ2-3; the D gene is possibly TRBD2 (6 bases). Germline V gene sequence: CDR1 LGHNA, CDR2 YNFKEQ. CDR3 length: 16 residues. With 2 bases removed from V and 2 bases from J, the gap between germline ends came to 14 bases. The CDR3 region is CASSQNPGLTTDTQYF. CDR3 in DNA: TGTGCCAGCAGCCAAAATCCGGGACTGACCACAGATACGCAGTATTTT.